This T cell receptor beta chain was sequenced for a study of blood T cell repertoires in COVID-19. About the research overall: Acute-phase and convalescent COVID-19 samples originated in the United States, Italy and Spain. Sources were T cells, B-cell-depleted T cells, or PBMCs; the material itself was cDNA or gDNA.

Profiling relied on immunoSEQ multiplex PCR, and the TCRdb table lists in-frame clones only, not all of them. The sample has about 210,000 clones, 89% seen once; the top ten hold about 5%. Sequenced sample: peripheral blood. The TCR comes from a woman between 40 and 50 years old with acute or convalescent COVID-19.

The CDR3 DNA is TGTGCCAGCAGCGTAGTTGATTCTCCGGGTGGTGGCTACACCTTC. This gives the protein CASSVVDSPGGGYTF. This rearrangement joins TRBV9 to TRBJ1-2; D call uncertain. Germline loops: CDR1 SGDLS, CDR2 YYNGEE. The CDR3 has 15 amino acids. Trimming left V 0 bases short and J 7 bases short, with 16 bases between.